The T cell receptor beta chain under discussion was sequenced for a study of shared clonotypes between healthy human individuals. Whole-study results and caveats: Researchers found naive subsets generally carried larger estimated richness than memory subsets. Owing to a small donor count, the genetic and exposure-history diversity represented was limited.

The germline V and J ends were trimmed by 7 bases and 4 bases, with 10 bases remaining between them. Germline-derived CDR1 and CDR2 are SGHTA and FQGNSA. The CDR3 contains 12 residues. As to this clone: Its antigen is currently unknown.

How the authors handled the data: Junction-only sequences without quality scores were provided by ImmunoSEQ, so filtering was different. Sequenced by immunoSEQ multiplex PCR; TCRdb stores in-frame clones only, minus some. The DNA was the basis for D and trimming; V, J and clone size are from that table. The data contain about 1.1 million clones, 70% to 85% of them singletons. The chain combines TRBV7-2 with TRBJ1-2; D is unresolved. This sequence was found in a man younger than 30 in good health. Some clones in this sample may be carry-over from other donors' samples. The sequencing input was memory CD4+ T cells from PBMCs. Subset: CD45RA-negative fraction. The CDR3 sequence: CASTPGSYGYTF. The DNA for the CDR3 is TGTGCCAGCACCCCGGGGAGCTATGGCTACACCTTC.